The 30 T cell receptor beta chains reported below all come from one sample, sequenced in a study of shared clonotypes between healthy human individuals. The assay was immunoSEQ multiplex PCR, and TCRdb's table has in-frame clones only and misses some. The data show about 730,000 clones, 72% seen once. What was sequenced was memory CD4+ T cells sorted from blood. Noted subset: CD45RA-negative fraction. Receptor source: a woman aged 25 to 45 in good health.

This chain links TRBV30 with TRBJ2-2; 10 nucleotides agree with TRBD2. Germline V gene lookup returns CDR1 GTSNPN and CDR2 SVGIG (reference sequence). Trimming at V came to 3 bases and at J to 7 bases, leaving 8 bases not matched to a gene. The CDR3 length is 15 residues. CDR3 coding DNA: TGTGCCTGGAGCGGAAGACTAGCGGGTGGCGGGGAGCTGTTTTTT. Protein sequence: CAWSGRLAGGGELFF.

V usage is TRBV11-2 and J usage is TRBJ1-2; maybe TRBD1 (5 bases). The germline V gene encodes CDR1 SGHAT and CDR2 FQNNGV. Trimming removed 6 bases at V and 2 bases at J, with 10 bases between. This CDR3 contains 13 residues. The CDR3 DNA reads TGTGCCAGCAGTTCAAGGGACAACTATGGCTACACCTTC. Protein sequence: CASSSRDNYGYTF.

This clone was observed a few times. The chain employs TRBV6-1 and TRBJ1-2, with D perhaps matching TRBD1 (6 bases). This CDR3 comprises 13 residues. Germline V CDR1 and CDR2: MNHNS, SASEGT. The V end lost 6 bases, the J end lost 2 bases, and 10 bases lay between the germline ends. This CDR3 is CASSLDSNYGYTF. The DNA for the CDR3 is TGTGCCAGCAGCTTGGACAGCAACTATGGCTACACCTTC.

This chain uses TRBV6-6 with TRBJ2-1; D is ambiguous. The CDR3 loop spans 12 amino acids. The V end was cut by 5 bases, the J end by 9 bases, with 11 bases between. Germline V CDR1 and CDR2: MNHNY, SVGAGI (reference sequence). DNA for the CDR3: TGTGCCAGCAGTCCGAGCGCGACTGAGCAGTTCTTC. Protein: CASSPSATEQFF.

The chain is built from TRBV29-1 and TRBJ2-7; D is perhaps TRBD1 (6 bases). V gave up 1 base and J gave up 3 bases, with 16 bases separating them. The CDR3 runs to 15 residues. Looked up from germline, CDR1 is SQVTM and CDR2 is ANQGSEA. CDR3 region: CSVEGQVQRCYEQYF. The CDR3 DNA follows: TGCAGCGTTGAAGGACAGGTCCAACGCTGCTACGAGCAGTACTTC.

The J gene is TRBJ1-1, the V gene TRBV5-1; 9 bases align to TRBD1. The CDR3 consists of 18 residues. Germline CDR1 is SGHRS and CDR2 is YFSETQ. The J segment lost 1 base and the V segment lost 4 bases, leaving 14 bases of the junction unmatched. The CDR3 nucleotides read TGCGCCAGCAGCCTATTGACAGGGGGAGGAAGAACGAACACTGAAGCTTTCTTT. Its translation is CASSLLTGGGRTNTEAFF.

This clone was detected once. The chain carries TRBV11-3 and TRBJ2-2; D gene unclear. Germline CDR1 is SGHNT and CDR2 is YENEEA. The CDR3 is 16 amino acids. The germline V and J ends were trimmed by 1 base and 1 base, with 10 bases remaining between them. CDR3 loop: CASSLGRLGNTGELFF. CDR3 coding DNA: TGTGCCAGCAGCTTAGGGCGTCTGGGGAACACCGGGGAGCTGTTTTTT.

This sequence joins TRBV6-5 and TRBJ2-2, with 11 nucleotides matching TRBD2. The length of the CDR3 is 15 residues. Germline CDR1 is MNHEY and CDR2 is SVGAGI. With V trimmed by 6 bases and J by 6 bases, 6 bases remained unmatched. CDR3 in DNA: TGTGCCAGCAGAACTAGCGGGAGTGGCTCCGGGGAGCTGTTTTTT. It is translated as CASRTSGSGSGELFF.

This chain uses TRBV2 with TRBJ2-3; D possibly uses TRBD1 or TRBD2 (5 bases each). V was trimmed by 11 bases and J by 1 base, leaving 10 bases between them. Germline CDR1 reads SNHLY; CDR2 reads FYNNEI. This CDR3 is built from 12 residues. This CDR3 reads CAEGPGTDTQYF. In nucleotides, the CDR3 is TGTGCCGAGGGGCCTGGCACAGATACGCAGTATTTT.

This sequence joins TRBV9 and TRBJ2-7, with TRBD1 matching over 8 bases. The CDR3 has 15 amino acids. Germline trimming cut 0 bases from V and 4 bases from J; bases unmatched to any gene: 6. CDR1 is SGDLS and CDR2 is YYNGEE in the germline V gene. The CDR3 sequence: CASSVGGQGIYEQYF. The CDR3 nucleotides read TGTGCCAGCAGCGTAGGAGGACAGGGAATATACGAGCAGTACTTC.

The table lists this clone with a few counts. The chain carries TRBV11-3 and TRBJ2-7, with D possibly matching TRBD2 (5 bases). Germline CDR1 and CDR2: SGHNT and YENEEA. The CDR3 loop spans 15 amino acids. V gave up 4 bases and J gave up 2 bases, with 15 bases separating them. The CDR3 here is CASSYGPGSTYEQYF. The DNA for the CDR3 is TGTGCCAGCAGCTACGGACCGGGAAGCACCTACGAGCAGTACTTC.

V is TRBV11-2 and J is TRBJ1-2, with a possible D match to TRBD1 (5 bases). CDR1 SGHAT and CDR2 FQNNGV come from the germline V gene. This CDR3 spans 17 amino acids. Trimming stripped 0 bases from V and 5 bases from J, with 19 bases between. Written as DNA, the CDR3 is TGTGCCAGCAGCTTAGATCGTCTTGGGGGGTCCCTATATGGCTACACCTTC. Translated: CASSLDRLGGSLYGYTF. Supplemented by reference TRBV11-2 and TRBJ1-2, the full variable domain reads EAGVAQSPRYKIIEKRQSVAFWCNPISGHATLYWYQQILGQGPKLLIQFQNNGVVDDSQLPKDRFSAERLKGVDSTLKIQPAKLEDSAVYLCASSLDRLGGSLYGYTFGSGTRLTVV.

The chain couples TRBV5-6 to TRBJ2-1; unclear D gene. Germline V CDR1 and CDR2: SGHDT, YYEEEE. The CDR3 totals 14 residues. V lost 4 bases to trimming and J lost 4 bases, with 12 bases between them. CDR3 DNA sequence: TGTGCCAGCAGCCGAATAGACCGTTACAATGAGCAGTTCTTC. Translation gives CASSRIDRYNEQFF.

The gene calls are TRBV11-2 and TRBJ1-5; 7 bases map to TRBD1. Germline V CDR1 and CDR2: SGHAT, FQNNGV. The CDR3 sequence is 14 residues long. V trimming: 5 bases; J trimming: 6 bases; junction bases outside the gene matches: 7. In DNA, the CDR3 is TGTGCCAGCAGCCTCCAGGGGGTTGGTCAGCCCCAGCATTTT. It translates to CASSLQGVGQPQHF.

In regard to this clone: A much larger clone lies one base from this, so it may be a read error. Other nucleotide sequences in the sample specify the same CDR3. The CDR3 DNA reads as TGTGCCAGCTCACCCGGAGACACTGAAGCTTTCTTT. It codes for CASSPGDTEAFF. The chain is built from TRBV18 and TRBJ1-1; D is uncertain. Trimming stripped 3 bases from V and 3 bases from J, with 5 bases between. The CDR3 length is 12 residues. Germline values: CDR1 KGHSH, CDR2 LQKENI.

This clone turned up a few times. The chain links TRBV29-1 to TRBJ2-5; D might be TRBD2 (6 bases). The CDR3 sequence is 14 residues long. V lost 3 bases, J lost 2 bases, and 13 bases lay in between. From germline, CDR1 is SQVTM and CDR2 ANQGSEA. The CDR3 bases are TGCAGCGTTGATGAGGCGGGGAGACAAGAGACCCAGTACTTC. The encoded protein is CSVDEAGRQETQYF.

This chain connects TRBV19 to TRBJ2-3; 10 bases are a match to TRBD1. J gave up 5 bases and V 5 bases, and 13 bases lay outside the gene matches. CDR1 is LNHDA and CDR2 is SQIVND in the germline V gene (reference sequence). The CDR3 extends over 17 amino acids. In DNA form, the CDR3 reads TGTGCCAGTAGTGTAGGATCGGGACAGGGGTTAGAAGATACGCAGTATTTT. This codes for CASSVGSGQGLEDTQYF.

The V and J genes are TRBV5-5 and TRBJ2-2, with TRBD1 matching 10 bases. The V gene end was trimmed by 2 bases and the J gene end by 5 bases; junction bases not matched to a gene: 3. The CDR3 runs to 15 residues. The germline CDR1 and CDR2 sequences are SGHKS and YYEKEE (reference sequence). CDR3 residues: CASSLGTGATGELFF. The CDR3 DNA sequence: TGTGCCAGCAGCTTAGGGACAGGGGCGACCGGGGAGCTGTTTTTT.

The V and J genes are TRBV9 and TRBJ1-3; D uncertain. Germline assignment: CDR1 SGDLS and CDR2 YYNGEE. The CDR3 length is 15 residues. V dropped 2 bases and J dropped 0 bases, with 9 bases sitting between them. The CDR3 is CASSVDSHSGNTIYF. CDR3 bases: TGTGCCAGCAGCGTGGACTCCCACTCTGGAAACACCATATATTTT.

Concerning this clone itself: This may stem from a read error, because a much larger clone lies one nucleotide away. This CDR3 is also generated by other DNA sequences in the sample. This chain joins TRBV2 and TRBJ2-7; perhaps D is TRBD1 or TRBD2 (5 bases each). The CDR3 is 12 residues long. The V gene's germline CDR1 is SNHLY and CDR2 FYNNEI. The DNA for the CDR3 is TGTGCCAGCAGCGGGGCCCCCTACGAGCAGTACTTT. Translation: CASSGAPYEQYF.

As regards this clone: Other DNA sequences from this sample encode an identical CDR3 as well. This rearrangement joins TRBV28 to TRBJ1-2; TRBD1 aligns across 8 bases. V was clipped by 6 bases and J by 5 bases; unmatched bases: 2. The CDR3 consists of 12 residues. CDR1 is MDHEN, CDR2 SYDVKM, per germline. The CDR3 is CASRDRVYGYTF. CDR3 nucleotide sequence: TGTGCCAGCAGGGACAGGGTATATGGCTACACCTTC.

V and J are TRBV19 and TRBJ2-5; the match to TRBD2 covers 9 bases. Germline CDR1 LNHDA, CDR2 SQIVND (reference sequence). V shed 5 bases, J shed 5 bases, and the junction held 12 bases outside the gene matches. The CDR3 is 16 residues long. DNA of the CDR3: TGTGCCAGTAGTCCTAGCGGGACACCAACTGGGGAGACCCAGTACTTC. Amino acids: CASSPSGTPTGETQYF.

This clone was counted a single time. The rearrangement links TRBV15 to TRBJ1-3; possibly TRBD1 for D (5 bases). Germline V gene sequence: CDR1 LNHNV, CDR2 YYDKDF (reference sequence). The CDR3 is 15 residues long. Trimming took off 1 base at V and 0 bases at J, with 7 bases between the two ends. The CDR3 DNA follows: TGTGCCACCAGCAGAGCGCAGGGCTCTGGAAACACCATATATTTT. It translates to CATSRAQGSGNTIYF. The variable domain in full, with the rest retrieved from reference TRBV15 and TRBJ1-3, is DAMVIQNPRYQVTQFGKPVTLSCSQTLNHNVMYWYQQKSSQAPKLLFHYYDKDFNNEADTPDNFQSRRPNTSFCFLDIRSPGLGDTAMYLCATSRAQGSGNTIYFGEGSWLTVV.

The chain recombines TRBV19 with TRBJ1-1; D remains unclear. Germline assignment: CDR1 LNHDA and CDR2 SQIVND (reference sequence). This CDR3 is 14 amino acids long. The V end was cut by 1 base, the J end by 7 bases, with 13 bases between. The CDR3 nucleotides are TGTGCCAGTAGTATAGCCCCCAACTCCGATGAAGCTTTCTTT. Amino acid sequence: CASSIAPNSDEAFF.

This chain links TRBV18 with TRBJ2-5; possibly TRBD1 or TRBD2 for D (5 bases each). The J call could be wrong; TRBJ2-7 is a better fit for the DNA end. The CDR3 is made up of 12 amino acids. Germline CDR1 reads KGHSH; CDR2 reads LQKENI. The CDR3 sequence: CASSRDRHEQYF. Written as DNA, the CDR3 is TGTGCCAGCTCACGGGACCGCCACGAGCAGTACTTC.

This chain joins TRBV7-2 and TRBJ2-1, with D unclear. V gave up 1 base and J gave up 2 bases, with 9 bases separating them. This CDR3 has 15 amino acids. The germline CDR1 and CDR2 sequences are SGHTA and FQGNSA. CDR3: CASSLVAETYNEQFF. The DNA for the CDR3 is TGTGCCAGCAGCTTAGTTGCGGAGACCTACAATGAGCAGTTCTTC.

The chain employs TRBV5-1 and TRBJ2-1; D gene ambiguous. Trimming pared 0 bases from V and 8 bases from J, leaving 9 bases between. The CDR3 sequence is 13 residues long. Germline V gene lookup returns CDR1 SGHRS and CDR2 YFSETQ. The CDR3 nucleotides are TGCGCCAGCAGCTTGGTCGACTGGGATGAGCAGTTCTTC. As protein: CASSLVDWDEQFF.

V usage is TRBV27 and J usage is TRBJ2-7; unclear D gene. The CDR3 length is 16 residues. Per germline, CDR1 MNHEY and CDR2 SMNVEV (reference sequence). V gave up 3 bases and J gave up 5 bases, with 20 bases separating them. The DNA of the CDR3 is TGTGCCAGCAGTTTCCGATACTCCGGGCATCAGGACGAGCAGTACTTC. As protein: CASSFRYSGHQDEQYF.

The chain is built from TRBV28 and TRBJ2-7; 8 bases fit TRBD1. Trimming removed 6 bases from V and 2 bases from J; junction bases left unmatched: 6. Germline CDR1 reads MDHEN; CDR2 reads SYDVKM. This CDR3 is built from 14 residues. CDR3 DNA sequence: TGTGCCAGCAGCGGGACAGGTAAAACCTACGAGCAGTACTTC. Residues: CASSGTGKTYEQYF.

In nucleotides, the CDR3 is TGTGCCAGCTCACTTTCGGGACCCCGAAATGAAAATACGCAGTATTTT. It translates to CASSLSGPRNENTQYF. The chain uses TRBV18 and TRBJ2-3; D tentatively reads TRBD1 or TRBD2 (5 bases each). Trimming shortened V by 4 bases and J by 7 bases, and 21 bases separated the two germline ends. The germline CDR1 and CDR2 sequences are KGHSH and LQKENI. The CDR3 consists of 16 residues.